This TCR beta chain was retrieved from a study of blood T cell repertoires in COVID-19. As for the study in general: The United States, Italy and Spain supplied acute and convalescent COVID-19 samples. In each case, the material was cDNA or gDNA derived from T cells, B-cell-depleted T cells, or PBMCs.

This CDR3 contains 14 residues. V lost 3 bases and J 8 bases, leaving 13 bases between the germline ends. CDR1 LNHDA and CDR2 SQIVND come from the germline V gene (reference sequence). The table came from immunoSEQ multiplex PCR; TCRdb's copy has only in-frame clones and leaves some out. The sample yields fewer than 75,000 clones, more than 70% seen once. The chain is built from TRBV19 and TRBJ1-4; TRBD1 might be the D (5 bases). Specimen: peripheral blood. The sequence was obtained from a man between 65 and 80 years old with acute or convalescent COVID-19. The CDR3, as DNA: TGTGCCAGTAGTATCCGGGGGGGTCGAGAAAAACTGTTTTTT. This gives the protein CASSIRGGREKLFF.